Listed here is a single TCR beta chain. This entry belongs to a study of CD8 T cells in Susac syndrome. Sequencing of TCR beta was performed on blood CD8+ and CD4+ T cells. Age- and sex-matched healthy donors served as the control group. CD8+ and CD4+ T cells were negatively isolated; TEMRA cells were FACS-enriched. Germline CDR1 reads KGHSH; CDR2 reads LQKENI. V lost 4 bases, J lost 7 bases, and 17 bases lay in between. CDR3 length equals 14 residues. RNA, at about 0.45 to 1 ug, was reverse transcribed with random hexamers. The CDR3 of TCR beta was amplified by immunoSEQ multiplex PCR across 54 Vbeta and 13 Jbeta. A single record per CDR3 protein comes from TCRdb applying MiXCR to the immunoSEQ multiplex PCR reads. The table records more than 85,000 distinct CDR3 sequences, roughly 95% of them present only once.

The gene calls are TRBV18 and TRBJ2-7, with D possibly being TRBD1 (8 bases). Source material: CD4+ T cells from PBMCs. The receptor was isolated from a human donor in good health. CDR3 loop: CASSLDYRGGEQYF. CDR3 coding DNA: TGTGCCAGCTCACTTGACTACAGGGGGGGAGAGCAGTACTTC.